The rows below give T cell receptor beta chains drawn from one sample of a study of T-cell reconstitution after alpha-beta-depleted transplantation in children. TCRdb independently ran MiXCR on the PCR reads; one entry per CDR3 protein. The sample consists of 200,000 or so distinct CDR3 sequences, roughly 7.1% of them appearing once. The input for sequencing was PBMCs, taken before TCRalphabeta/CD19-depleted stem cell transplant. The origin of the receptors is a boy between 2 and 15 years old with acute lymphoblastic leukemia, due to receive a stem cell transplant. The CDR3 runs from the conserved cysteine through the conserved F or W. The D gene is left open where the match is weak. Where a row states a size, it is once, few, many or the class of an expanded clone; other rows omit it.

TRBV28	-	TRBJ1-2	-	TGTGCCAGCAGTTTAGCGGCCACCCCTTATGGCTACACCTTC	CASSLAATPYGYTF
TRBV29-1	few	TRBJ2-5	-	TGCAGCGTTGAAGGCCCAGGGGCCCTCCAAGAGACCCAGTACTTC	CSVEGPGALQETQYF
TRBV11-2	-	TRBJ2-5	TRBD1	TGTGCCAGCAGCCCGGGACAGGCACCTCAAGAGACCCAGTACTTC	CASSPGQAPQETQYF
TRBV11-2	-	TRBJ1-4	-	TGTGCCAGCCGCCGTTGGGTATTCGGGGGCGAGGAAACTGAAAAACTGTTTTTT	CASRRWVFGGEETEKLFF
TRBV7-8	-	TRBJ1-4	TRBD1	TGTGCCAGCAGGCGGCCAGGAGGGGGCCCCGATGAAAAACTGTTTTTT	CASRRPGGGPDEKLFF
TRBV5-1	-	TRBJ2-7	TRBD2	TGCGCCAGCAGCTTGGTTCCGGGGGGAGAGCAGTACTTC	CASSLVPGGEQYF
TRBV7-9	many	TRBJ2-3	-	TGTGCCAGCAGCTTAGTCCCGGCAGATACGCAGTATTTT	CASSLVPADTQYF
TRBV5-1	many	TRBJ2-5	-	TGCGCCAGCAGTCAGACCTCGGCGGGACCAGAGACCCAGTACTTC	CASSQTSAGPETQYF
TRBV28	many	TRBJ2-1	TRBD2	TGTGCCAGCATTTCCAAAGCGGGGGGAGTCTACAATGAGCAGTTCTTC	CASISKAGGVYNEQFF
TRBV5-1	many	TRBJ2-2	TRBD2	TGCGCCAGCAGCCCGGGACTAGGGAACACCGGGGAGCTGTTTTTT	CASSPGLGNTGELFF
TRBV7-9	few	TRBJ2-5	-	TGTGCCAGCAGCTTCCGGGCCTTTACTTTCAAAGAGACCCAGTACTTC	CASSFRAFTFKETQYF
TRBV29-1	many	TRBJ2-1	TRBD1	TGCAGTGCATCCGGGACAGGGGTAGGCAATGAGCAGTTCTTC	CSASGTGVGNEQFF
TRBV5-5	many	TRBJ1-2	-	TGTGCCAGCAGCCTCGAGGGACGGTTTTATGGCTACACCTTC	CASSLEGRFYGYTF
TRBV7-9	few	TRBJ2-3	TRBD2	TGTGCCAGCAGCGTCGGGACTAGCGGCCCCACAGATACGCAGTATTTT	CASSVGTSGPTDTQYF
TRBV12-3/TRBV12-4	many	TRBJ2-1	TRBD2	TGTGCCAGCAGCTTATTAGCGGGGGGGAACAATGAGCAGTTCTTC	CASSLLAGGNNEQFF
TRBV5-6	few	TRBJ1-2	-	TGTGCCAGCAGCTTGTACCTGACCGAGTCCTATGGCTACACCTTC	CASSLYLTESYGYTF
TRBV6-5	many	TRBJ2-7	-	TGTGCCAGCAGTTACTCATTTGTCGGAAGCTCCTACGAGCAGTACTTC	CASSYSFVGSSYEQYF
TRBV6-5	many	TRBJ2-2	-	TGTGCCAGCAGTTACTCCCTCGCACAGGGTAGCAGGGAGCTGTTTTTT	CASSYSLAQGSRELFF
TRBV2	-	TRBJ1-5	-	TGTGCCGTAAAGATAGGCAGTGGCAATCAGCCCCAGCATTTT	CAVKIGSGNQPQHF
TRBV27	many	TRBJ2-3	-	TGTGCCAGCAGTTTACTAATGGTGGGAGGAGGCACAGATACGCAGTATTTT	CASSLLMVGGGTDTQYF